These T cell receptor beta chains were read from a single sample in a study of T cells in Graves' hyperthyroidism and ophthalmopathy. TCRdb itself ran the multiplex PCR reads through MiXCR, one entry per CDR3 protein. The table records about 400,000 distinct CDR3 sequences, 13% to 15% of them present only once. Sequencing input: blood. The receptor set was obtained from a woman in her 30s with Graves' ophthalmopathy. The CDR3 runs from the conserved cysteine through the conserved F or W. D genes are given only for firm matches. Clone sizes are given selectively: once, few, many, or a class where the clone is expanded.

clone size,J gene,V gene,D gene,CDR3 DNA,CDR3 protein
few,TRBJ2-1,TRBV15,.,TGTGCCACCAGCAGAATCAGGGACAATGAGCAGTTCTTC,CATSRIRDNEQFF
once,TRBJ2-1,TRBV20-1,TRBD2,TGCAGTGCTCCCCCCGGGACTAGCGGGGGAGGTTACAATGAGCAGTTCTTC,CSAPPGTSGGGYNEQFF
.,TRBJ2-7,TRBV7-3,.,TGTGCCAGCAGCTCTGGGACCAGCGAGCAGTACTTC,CASSSGTSEQYF
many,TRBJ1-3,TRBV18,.,TGTGCCAGCTCAATTATTGACAGCTCTGGAAACACCATATATTTT,CASSIIDSSGNTIYF
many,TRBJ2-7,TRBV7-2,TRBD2,TGTGCCAGCAGCGCGACTAGCGAGAGCTCCTACGAGCAGTACTTC,CASSATSESSYEQYF
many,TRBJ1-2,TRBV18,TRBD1,TGTGCCAGCTCACCTGGACAGGAGAACTATGGCTACACCTTC,CASSPGQENYGYTF
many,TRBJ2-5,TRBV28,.,TGTGCCAGCAGTTTAGGGCGGACATCAGGGCAAGAGACCCAGTACTTC,CASSLGRTSGQETQYF
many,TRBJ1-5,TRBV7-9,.,TGTGCCAGCAGCTTCGTAGGGGCGGGACAGCCCCAGCATTTT,CASSFVGAGQPQHF
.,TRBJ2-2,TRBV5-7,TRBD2,TGTGCCAGCAGCTCCGGAGGATTGGTGAGGACTAGCGGGGGGGCTTCCACCGGGGAGCTGTTTTTT,CASSSGGLVRTSGGASTGELFF
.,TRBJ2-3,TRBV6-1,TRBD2,TGTGCCAGCAGTGAGGTAGCGGGGGCTACGCAGTATTTT,CASSEVAGATQYF
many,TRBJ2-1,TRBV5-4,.,TGTGCCAGCAGCTCATCACAGGGACCCTACAATGAGCAGTTCTTC,CASSSSQGPYNEQFF
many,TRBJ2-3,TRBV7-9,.,TGTGCCAGCAGCCACACAACGACAGTCGGTACAGATACGCAGTATTTT,CASSHTTTVGTDTQYF
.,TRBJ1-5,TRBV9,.,TGTGCCAGCAGCGAGGCAGGTGACCGCGATCAGCCCCAGCATTTT,CASSEAGDRDQPQHF
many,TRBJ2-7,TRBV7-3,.,TGTGCCAGCAGCTTATCCCTCCGGGACGAGCAGTACTTC,CASSLSLRDEQYF
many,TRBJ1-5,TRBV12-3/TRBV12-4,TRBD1,TGTGCCAGCAGCCCGGGACAGCTCAATCAGCCCCAGCATTTT,CASSPGQLNQPQHF
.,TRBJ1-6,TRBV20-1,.,TGCAGTGCTAGAGATTTTGTTGGCTCCATGCGTTCACCCCTCCACTTT,CSARDFVGSMRSPLHF
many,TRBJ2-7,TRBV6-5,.,TGTGCCAGCAGTTACTCGAATTCAGGGTCCAACGAGCAGTACTTC,CASSYSNSGSNEQYF
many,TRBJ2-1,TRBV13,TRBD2,TGTGCCAGCAGCTTATTCGGACGGGGGGGCCTAGATGAGCAGTTCTTC,CASSLFGRGGLDEQFF
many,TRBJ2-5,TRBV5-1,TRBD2,TGCGCCAGCAGCTGGGGGAGGCGGGGGTACCAAGAGACCCAGTACTTC,CASSWGRRGYQETQYF
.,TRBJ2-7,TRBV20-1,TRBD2,TGCAGTGCTAGAGGGTTGACTAGCGGGGGGAGCTCCTACGAGCAGTACTTC,CSARGLTSGGSSYEQYF
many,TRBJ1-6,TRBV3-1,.,TGTGCCAGCAGCCCGATCGAGGATTCACCCCTCCACTTT,CASSPIEDSPLHF
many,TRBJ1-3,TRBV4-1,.,TGCGCCAGCAGCCAGGACTACACCCTCTCTGGAAACACCATATATTTT,CASSQDYTLSGNTIYF
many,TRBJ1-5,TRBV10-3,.,TGTGCCATCAGTGACAGGGCCGAGAATCAGCCCCAGCATTTT,CAISDRAENQPQHF
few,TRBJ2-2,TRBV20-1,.,TGCAGTGCCTACGACGGGACTCGCAACACCGGGGAGCTGTTTTTT,CSAYDGTRNTGELFF
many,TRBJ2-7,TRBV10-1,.,TGCGCCAGCAGTGAGTCGGGACGGCCCTACGAGCAGTACTTC,CASSESGRPYEQYF
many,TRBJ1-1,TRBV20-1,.,TGCAGTGCTAAGTACAGGAGTCTGAACACTGAAGCTTTCTTT,CSAKYRSLNTEAFF
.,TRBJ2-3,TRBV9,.,TGTGCCAGCAGCGTAGGGGGGGGCCCTGGAGATACGCAGTATTTT,CASSVGGGPGDTQYF
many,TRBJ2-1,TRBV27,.,TGTGCCAGCAGTTTAGAGGGACAAATCTACAATGAGCAGTTCTTC,CASSLEGQIYNEQFF